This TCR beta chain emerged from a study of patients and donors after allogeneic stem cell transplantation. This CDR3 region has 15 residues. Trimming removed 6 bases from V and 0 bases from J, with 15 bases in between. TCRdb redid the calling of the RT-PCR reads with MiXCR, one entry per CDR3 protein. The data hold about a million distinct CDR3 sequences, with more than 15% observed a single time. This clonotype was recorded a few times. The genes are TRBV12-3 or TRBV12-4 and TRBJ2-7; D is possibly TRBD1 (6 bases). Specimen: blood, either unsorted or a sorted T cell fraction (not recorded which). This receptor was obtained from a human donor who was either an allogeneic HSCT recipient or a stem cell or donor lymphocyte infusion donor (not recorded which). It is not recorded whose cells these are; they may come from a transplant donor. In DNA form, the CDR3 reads TGTGCCAGCAGCGCTAGGCCCAGGGGCTCCTACGAGCAGTACTTC. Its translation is CASSARPRGSYEQYF.